This entry lists 22 T cell receptor beta chains sequenced from one sample in a study of T cell responses to AZD1222 COVID-19 vaccine. Sequencing was performed with immunoSEQ multiplex PCR; in TCRdb, only in-frame clones are kept and a portion is missing. The sample shows roughly 93,000 clones, more than 70% of them seen only once. The sequencing used peripheral blood, collected 28 days after the second AZD1222 dose. The receptors originated from an adult who received the AZD1222 COVID-19 vaccine.

This chain links TRBV19 with TRBJ2-3; a possible D gene is TRBD2 (7 bases). Between the trimmed V and J ends, which lost 7 bases and 4 bases, there was a span of 18 bases. The CDR3 is 15 residues long. From germline, CDR1 is LNHDA and CDR2 SQIVND (reference sequence). The CDR3 loop is CASMAGAGLADTQYF. In DNA, the CDR3 is TGTGCCAGTATGGCGGGGGCCGGGTTAGCAGATACGCAGTATTTT.

The chain combines TRBV19 with TRBJ2-5; D possibly matches TRBD1 or TRBD2 (5 bases each). CDR3 length: 14 residues. Trimming pared 3 bases from V and 2 bases from J, leaving 10 bases between. The V gene's germline CDR1 is LNHDA and CDR2 SQIVND (reference sequence). In nucleotides, the CDR3 is TGTGCCAGTAGTATCAGGGAGTGGCAAGAGACCCAGTACTTC. Residues: CASSIREWQETQYF.

The chain combines TRBV19 with TRBJ1-2; D is unresolved. Germline CDR1 reads LNHDA; CDR2 reads SQIVND (reference sequence). V gave up 5 bases and J gave up 0 bases, with 7 bases separating them. The CDR3 length is 13 residues. CDR3 sequence reads: CASSQTANYGYTF. The CDR3 region has the DNA TGTGCCAGTAGTCAAACAGCTAACTATGGCTACACCTTC.

The chain employs TRBV28 and TRBJ1-5, with D unresolved. CDR3 length: 11 residues. V lost 2 bases and J lost 13, with 9 bases in between. Germline CDR1 MDHEN, CDR2 SYDVKM. CDR3 in amino acids: CASSLNTGQHF. CDR3 DNA sequence: TGTGCCAGCAGTTTAAACACCGGTCAGCATTTT.

The chain couples TRBV2 to TRBJ2-7; no clear D. The CDR3 spans 11 residues. Trimming took off 6 bases at V and 9 bases at J, with 12 bases between the two ends. CDR1 is SNHLY and CDR2 is FYNNEI in the germline V gene. The CDR3 sequence: CASRAGLAQYV. The CDR3 region has the DNA TGTGCCAGCAGGGCAGGCCTTGCGCAGTACGTC.

Remarks on this clone: Mismatch with germline at one junction end may stem from a read error. V usage is TRBV29-1 and J usage is TRBJ2-5; 8 bases are shared with TRBD1. Germline-derived CDR1 and CDR2 are SQVTM and ANQGSEA. The CDR3 sequence is 15 residues long. CDR3 nucleotide sequence: TGCAGCGTTGTAGATCCCGGGACAGGAATCCAAGGAGTGGACTTC. Its protein is CSVVDPGTGIQGVDF.

This chain connects TRBV5-1 to TRBJ2-1; D uncertain. The germline V gene encodes CDR1 SGHRS and CDR2 YFSETQ. Trimming stripped 1 base from V and 6 bases from J, with 2 bases between. The CDR3 extends over 11 amino acids. The CDR3: CASSLSNEQFF. For the CDR3, the DNA is TGCGCCAGCAGCTTGAGCAATGAGCAGTTCTTC.

Comment on this clone: The sample contains more than one DNA sequence encoding this CDR3. The chain has TRBV7-8 and TRBJ1-1; D uncertain. Germline values: CDR1 SGHVS, CDR2 FQNEAQ. The CDR3 contains 14 residues. Trimming took 0 bases from V and 0 from J, leaving 5 bases between them. CDR3 DNA sequence: TGTGCCAGCAGCTTAGCAGGGATGAACACTGAAGCTTTCTTT. Translated, it gives CASSLAGMNTEAFF.

This rearrangement joins TRBV7-2 to TRBJ2-5; 11 bases are a match to TRBD2. Germline V gives CDR1 SGHTA, CDR2 FQGNSA. The V and J ends lost 5 bases and 2 bases, in that order; junction bases with no gene match: 7. The CDR3 spans 16 residues. In nucleotides, the CDR3 is TGTGCCAGCAGCCTCGGGACTAGCGGCCTACAAGAGACCCAGTACTTC. It translates to CASSLGTSGLQETQYF.

V and J are TRBV21-1 and TRBJ1-3. TRBV21-1 is classified as a pseudogene. The CDR3 consists of 15 residues. CDR3 coding DNA: TGTGCCAGCAGCAAACGAACCAACTCTGGAAACACCATATATTTT. Its translation is CASSKRTNSGNTIYF.

This chain connects TRBV5-1 to TRBJ2-7; 9 bases map to TRBD2. Germline V gene data show CDR1 as SGHRS and CDR2 as YFSETQ. This CDR3 is 18 amino acids long. After removal of 4 bases from V and 3 bases from J, the junction contained 17 bases not matched to a gene. The CDR3 DNA sequence: TGCGCCAGCAGCCCGTCTAGCCCGTCAGCGGGGGGCTACTACGAGCAGTACGTC. It translates to CASSPSSPSAGGYYEQYV.

Comment on this clone: The junction and the germline gene differ at one end; a read error may be behind it. This chain joins TRBV7-7 and TRBJ2-2; tentatively, D is TRBD1 or TRBD2 (5 bases each). CDR1 SSHAT and CDR2 FNYEAQ come from the germline V gene (reference sequence). The CDR3 runs to 16 residues. Here the CDR3 reads CASSLLVGENTGELFF. The CDR3, as DNA: TGTGCTAGCAGCTTATTGGTGGGGGAGAACACCGGGGAGCTGTTTTTT.

The chain links TRBV10-3 to TRBJ2-6; D gene uncertain. The germline V gene encodes CDR1 ENHRY and CDR2 SYGVKD. This CDR3 is built from 16 residues. Trimming cost V 0 bases and J 2 bases, with 8 bases left between them. The CDR3: CAISESFTAGANVLTF. The CDR3 region has the DNA TGTGCCATCAGTGAGTCGTTCACAGCTGGGGCCAACGTCCTGACTTTC.

V and J are TRBV19 and TRBJ2-7, with D perhaps matching TRBD1 or TRBD2 (5 bases each). Germline CDR1 reads LNHDA; CDR2 reads SQIVND (reference sequence). V dropped 5 bases and J dropped 3 bases, with 14 bases sitting between them. The CDR3 loop spans 14 amino acids. CDR3 in amino acids: CASSVRGANYEQYF. DNA for the CDR3: TGTGCCAGTAGTGTCAGAGGGGCAAACTACGAGCAGTACTTC.

This chain links TRBV2 with TRBJ2-1; the match to TRBD1 covers 7 bases. This CDR3 is built from 16 residues. Trimming cost V 6 bases and J 8 bases; bases outside gene matches: 16. From germline, CDR1 is SNHLY and CDR2 FYNNEI. CDR3 residues: CASSANPGQPGDEQFF. The CDR3 DNA is TGTGCCAGCAGCGCGAACCCGGGACAGCCTGGGGATGAGCAGTTCTTC.

Comments on this clone: Because the CDR3's place on the DNA is in doubt, the DNA is left out and the CDR3 is given as listed by TCRdb. J is TRBJ1-2 and V is TRBV5-5; the D call in the table, TRBD1, was not verified against the DNA. Germline lookup yields CDR1 SGHKS and CDR2 YYEKEE (reference sequence). The CDR3 is 12 amino acids in total, end residues counted. The CDR3 spells CASSLVGTGATF.

This sequence joins TRBV27 and TRBJ2-7; the D gene is possibly TRBD1 (5 bases). CDR3 length equals 13 residues. V was trimmed by 4 bases and J by 2 bases, leaving 9 bases between them. Germline CDR1 reads MNHEY; CDR2 reads SMNVEV (reference sequence). Here the CDR3 DNA reads TGTGCCAGCAGTTCAGGGAATACCTACGAGCAGTACTTC. Its protein is CASSSGNTYEQYF.

This chain connects TRBV6-1 to TRBJ2-7, with a weak D call TRBD2 (6 bases). Germline V lookup: CDR1 MNHNS, CDR2 SASEGT. This CDR3 is built from 16 residues. Trimming shortened V by 1 base and J by 1 base, and 14 bases separated the two germline ends. CDR3 in DNA: TGTGCCAGCAGTGAAGTGGTGGGGGGAGGTTCCTACGAGCAGTACGTC. Translated, it gives CASSEVVGGGSYEQYV.

This clone came up once. This CDR3 reads CASSLRKGPLHF. The CDR3 DNA sequence: TGCGCCAGCAGTCTTCGAAAAGGACCCCTCCACTTT. The rearrangement uses TRBV23-1 and TRBJ1-6, with unresolved D. TRBV23-1 is flagged as an ORF with uncertain function. This CDR3 is built from 12 residues. V lost 4 bases and J 12 bases, leaving 10 bases between the germline ends.

The chain uses TRBV18 and TRBJ2-5; weak D call: TRBD2 (5 bases). V was shortened by 4 bases and J by 2 bases, with 8 bases between the two germline ends. Germline CDR1 KGHSH, CDR2 LQKENI. The CDR3 has 13 amino acids. This chain's CDR3 is CASSRERQETQYF. CDR3 sequence (DNA): TGTGCCAGCTCACGGGAGAGACAAGAGACCCAGTACTTC. The full variable domain, rest sourced from reference TRBV18 and TRBJ2-5, is NAGVMQNPRHLVRRRGQEARLRCSPMKGHSHVYWYRQLPEEGLKFMVYLQKENIIDESGMPKERFSAEFPKEGPSILRIQQVVRGDSAAYFCASSRERQETQYFGPGTRLLVL.

This clone was seen a handful of times. The chain recombines TRBV27 with TRBJ2-1; 11 nucleotides line up with TRBD1. The germline V gene encodes CDR1 MNHEY and CDR2 SMNVEV (reference sequence). The CDR3 extends over 18 amino acids. J gave up 3 bases and V 3 bases, and 10 bases lay outside the gene matches. The CDR3 region has the DNA TGTGCCAGCAGTTTGATAAGGACAGGGGGCTTTGACTACAATGAGCAGTTCTTC. Translation: CASSLIRTGGFDYNEQFF.

The CDR3 nucleotides are TGTGCCAGCAGCTTAAAAGGTTTGGAGACCCAGTACTTC. Its translation: CASSLKGLETQYF. The V call is TRBV7-9, the J call TRBJ2-5; D remains ambiguous. Germline CDR1 reads SEHNR; CDR2 reads FQNEAQ (reference sequence). Trimming pared 2 bases from V and 5 bases from J, leaving 9 bases between. CDR3 length: 13 amino acids.